This T cell receptor (beta chain) was identified during a study of T-cell reconstitution after alpha-beta-depleted transplantation in children. Study observations and caveats: The study reportedly traced alpha-beta T cells about two months after transplant to several hundred expanded graft clones. Surviving recipient T cells and thymic progenitors underlay high day-60 TCRbeta diversity in some patients. T-cell counts and diversity at one year following transplant were attributed mainly to newly produced T cells.

Per germline, CDR1 DFQATT and CDR2 SNEGSKA (reference sequence). CDR3 length: 15 amino acids. The J segment lost 2 bases and the V segment lost 3 bases, leaving 6 bases of the junction unmatched. About this clonotype: The antigen remains unidentified.

Unique molecular identifiers were incorporated when the TCRbeta library was constructed. TCRdb re-analysed the PCR reads in MiXCR, keeping a single row per CDR3 protein. The sample contains fewer than 350,000 distinct CDR3 sequences, roughly a tenth of which appear only once. The sample here was PBMCs, taken before TCRalphabeta/CD19-depleted stem cell transplant. The clonotype was recovered from a boy under two years old with acute myeloid leukemia, due to receive a stem cell transplant. The chain recombines TRBV20-1 with TRBJ2-1; 8 bases map to TRBD2. The CDR3 loop is CSASAPRGAYNEQFF. In nucleotides, the CDR3 is TGCAGTGCTAGCGCCCCGCGGGGGGCCTACAATGAGCAGTTCTTC.